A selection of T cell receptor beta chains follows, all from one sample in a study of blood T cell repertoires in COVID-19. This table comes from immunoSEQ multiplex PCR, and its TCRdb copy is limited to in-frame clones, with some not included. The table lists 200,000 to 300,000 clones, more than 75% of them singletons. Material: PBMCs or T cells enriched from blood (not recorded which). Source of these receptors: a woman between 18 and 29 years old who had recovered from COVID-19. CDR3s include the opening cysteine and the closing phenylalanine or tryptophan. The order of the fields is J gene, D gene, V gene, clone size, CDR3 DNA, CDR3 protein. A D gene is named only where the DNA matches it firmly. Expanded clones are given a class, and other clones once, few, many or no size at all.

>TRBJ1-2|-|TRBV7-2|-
TGTGCCAGCGCCCAAACATATGGGGGCATGATCGGGGACGGCTACACCTTC
CASAQTYGGMIGDGYTF
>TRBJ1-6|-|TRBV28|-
TGTGCCAGCAGTCCCACGGGTTATAATTCACCCCTCCACTTT
CASSPTGYNSPLHF
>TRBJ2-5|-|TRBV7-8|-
TGTGCCAGCAGCTTCGCAGGGAATATAGAGACCCAGTACTTC
CASSFAGNIETQYF
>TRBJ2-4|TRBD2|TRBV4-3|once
TGCGCCAGCAGCCTCCAGCGGGGGCAAGCCAAAAACATTCAGTACTTC
CASSLQRGQAKNIQYF
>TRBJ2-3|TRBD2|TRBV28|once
TGTGCCAGCAGCACGCCGGGACTAGCGTCGACAGATACGCAGTATTTT
CASSTPGLASTDTQYF
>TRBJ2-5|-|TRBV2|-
TGTGCCAGCAGGCGGATCCAAGAGACCCAGTACTTC
CASRRIQETQYF
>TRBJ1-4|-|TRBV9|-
TGTGCCAGCAGCGTGCAGGGAACTGAAAAACTGTTTTTT
CASSVQGTEKLFF
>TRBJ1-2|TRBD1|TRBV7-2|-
TGTGCCAGCATCAGACAGGGGGCTATGGATGGCTACACCTTC
CASIRQGAMDGYTF
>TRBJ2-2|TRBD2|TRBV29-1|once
TGCAGCGTCGCCTACCTTAGCGGGGGGCCAGAGGGCGGGGAGCTGTTTTTT
CSVAYLSGGPEGGELFF
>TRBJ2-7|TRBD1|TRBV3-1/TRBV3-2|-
TGTGCCAGCAGCCAAGCGGACAGGGGAGGCGAGCAGTACTTC
CASSQADRGGEQYF
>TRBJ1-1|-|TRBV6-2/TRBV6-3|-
TGTGCCAGCAGTGCGAGGGGACTGCTAGGTTTTGAAGCTTTCTTT
CASSARGLLGFEAFF
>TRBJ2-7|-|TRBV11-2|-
TGTGCCAGCAGCTTATCAGGGAACTCCTACGAGCAGTACTTC
CASSLSGNSYEQYF
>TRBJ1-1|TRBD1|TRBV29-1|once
TGCACCGGACAGGGAATGAACACTGAAGCTTTCTTT
CTGQGMNTEAFF
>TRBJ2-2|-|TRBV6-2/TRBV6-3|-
TGTGCCAGCAGTTATTTGAGAGGGACCGGGGAGCTGTTTTTT
CASSYLRGTGELFF
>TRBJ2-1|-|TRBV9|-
TGTGCCAGCAGCGTATTAGTAGCGGCCACCTTCAATGAGCAGTTCTTC
CASSVLVAATFNEQFF
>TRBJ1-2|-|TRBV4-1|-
TGCGCCAGCAGCGGACCAGGGGCTGACTATGGCTACACCTTC
CASSGPGADYGYTF
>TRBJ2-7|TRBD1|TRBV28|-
TGTGCACATGCTACCCCGAGACAGGGCTCCTACGAGCAGTACTTC
CAHATPRQGSYEQYF
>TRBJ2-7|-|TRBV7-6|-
TGTGCCAGCAGCAAGGAGCCGAAGAACCCCTACGAGCAGTACTTC
CASSKEPKNPYEQYF
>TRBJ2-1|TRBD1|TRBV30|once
TGTGCCTGGAGTGGCTCCGGGACAGGGGTCTATGAGCAGTTCTTC
CAWSGSGTGVYEQFF
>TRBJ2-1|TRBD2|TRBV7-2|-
TGTGCCAGCAGCGCCCTCCCCCCGGGACTAGGCTACAATGAGCAGTTCTTC
CASSALPPGLGYNEQFF
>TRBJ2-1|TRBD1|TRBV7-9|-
TGTGCCAGCAGCTTAGAGGGGGCTGAGCAGTTCTTC
CASSLEGAEQFF
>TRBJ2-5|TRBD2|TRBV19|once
TGTGCCAGTAGCTGGACTAGCGGGGGATTCGAAGAGACCCAGTACTTC
CASSWTSGGFEETQYF
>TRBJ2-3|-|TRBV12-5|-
TGTGCTAGTGGTTTGGTACCTAACCCTAGCACAGATACGCAGTATTTT
CASGLVPNPSTDTQYF
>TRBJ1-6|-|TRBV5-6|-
TGTGCCAGCAGCTTGTCGTGGCCAGGGTCGAATTCACCCCTCCACTTT
CASSLSWPGSNSPLHF
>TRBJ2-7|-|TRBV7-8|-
TGTGCCAGCAGCCCGCGGGACAGTTCCTACGAGCAGTACTTC
CASSPRDSSYEQYF
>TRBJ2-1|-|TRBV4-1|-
TGCGCCAGCAGCCAAGCCGCTATCGGGCAGGGTGCGAACAATGAGCAGTTCTTC
CASSQAAIGQGANNEQFF
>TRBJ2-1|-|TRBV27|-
TGTGCCAGCAGTTTAGGGGGCCCGTTGTACAATGAGCAGTTCTTC
CASSLGGPLYNEQFF
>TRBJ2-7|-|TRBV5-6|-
TGTGCCAGCAGCTCGCCCGGGTTTTCCTACGAGCAGTACTTC
CASSSPGFSYEQYF
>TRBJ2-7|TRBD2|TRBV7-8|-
TGTGCCAGCAGCACCCATAGCGGGACCCCCTACGAGCAGTACTTC
CASSTHSGTPYEQYF
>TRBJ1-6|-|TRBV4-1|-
TGCGCCAGCAGCCAAGATCCCGGGACTAGTAATTCACCCCTCCACTTT
CASSQDPGTSNSPLHF
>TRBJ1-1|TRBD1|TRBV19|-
TGTGCCAGTAGTCTAGACAGGGGGCGCGCTGAATGGAACACTGAAGCTTTCTTT
CASSLDRGRAEWNTEAFF
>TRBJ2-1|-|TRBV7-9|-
TGTGCCAGCCAGGACACGAGCTCCTACAATGAGCAGTTCTTC
CASQDTSSYNEQFF
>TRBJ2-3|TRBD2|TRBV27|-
TGTGCCAGCAGTCCTACACCGAGGCTAGCGGGGGGACCTAGCACAGATACGCAGTATTTT
CASSPTPRLAGGPSTDTQYF
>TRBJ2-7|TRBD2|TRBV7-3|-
TGTGCCAGCAGCTTGGGACTAGCGGGAGGTGAGCAGTACTTC
CASSLGLAGGEQYF
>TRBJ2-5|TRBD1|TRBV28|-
TGTGCCAGCAGTTTAGGGTCGGACCTCGGACAGGGAACTCAAGAGACCCAGTACTTC
CASSLGSDLGQGTQETQYF
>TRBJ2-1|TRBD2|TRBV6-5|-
TGTGCCAGCAGTTTGGCTAGCGGGAGTAATGAGCAGTTCTTC
CASSLASGSNEQFF
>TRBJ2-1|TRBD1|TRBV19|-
TGTGCCAGTAGAACAGGGGGCGCGGGTGGGAATGAGCAGTTCTTC
CASRTGGAGGNEQFF
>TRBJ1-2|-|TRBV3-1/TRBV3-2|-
TGTGCCAGCAGCCCCGGTTGGCAGGGAAGAGGCTACACCTTC
CASSPGWQGRGYTF
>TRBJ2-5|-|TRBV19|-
TGTGCCAGTAGTATAGGAGAGGACGTCTGGGGGGAAGAGACCCAGTACTTC
CASSIGEDVWGEETQYF
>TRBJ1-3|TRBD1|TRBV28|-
TGTGCCAGCAGTCCTGACAGGGATGGAAACACCATATATTTT
CASSPDRDGNTIYF
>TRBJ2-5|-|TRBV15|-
TGTGCCACCAGCAGAGATCGGAACTACCAGGAGACCCAGTACTTC
CATSRDRNYQETQYF
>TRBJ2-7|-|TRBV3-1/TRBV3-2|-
TGTGCCAGCAGCCAAGATAGCACCCCCCATAAGGTGTACTTC
CASSQDSTPHKVYF